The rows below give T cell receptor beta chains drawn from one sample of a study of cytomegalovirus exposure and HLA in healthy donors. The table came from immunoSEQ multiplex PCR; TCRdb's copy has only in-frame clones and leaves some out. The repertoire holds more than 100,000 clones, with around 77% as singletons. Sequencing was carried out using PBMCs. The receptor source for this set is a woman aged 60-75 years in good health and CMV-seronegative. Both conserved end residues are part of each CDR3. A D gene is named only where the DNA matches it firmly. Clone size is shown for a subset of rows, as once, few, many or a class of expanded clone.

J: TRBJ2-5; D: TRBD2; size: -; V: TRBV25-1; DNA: TGTGCCAGCAGTCCTGGCGGACTAGCTCCTCAAGAGACCCAGTACTTC; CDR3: CASSPGGLAPQETQYF
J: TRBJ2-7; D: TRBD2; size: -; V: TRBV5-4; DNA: TGTGCCAGCAGCTTGGTTACGCTAGCGGGAATTTCAAACGAGCAGTACTTC; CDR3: CASSLVTLAGISNEQYF
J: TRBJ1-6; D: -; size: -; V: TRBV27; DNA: TGTGCCAGCAGTTTCCGGGGGGCGCGGTCACCCCTCCACTTT; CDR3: CASSFRGARSPLHF
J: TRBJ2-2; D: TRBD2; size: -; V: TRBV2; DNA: TGTGCCAGCAGAGGGGACTACCTTAACACCGGGGAGCTGTTTTTT; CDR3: CASRGDYLNTGELFF
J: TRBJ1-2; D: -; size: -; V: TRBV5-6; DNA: TGTGCCAGCAGCTTGAGTCAGGTCGACTATGGCTACACCTTC; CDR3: CASSLSQVDYGYTF
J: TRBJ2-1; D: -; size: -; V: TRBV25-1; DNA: TGTGCCAGCAGTGGGAACAGGGGAGGTTACAATGAGCAGTTCTTC; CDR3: CASSGNRGGYNEQFF
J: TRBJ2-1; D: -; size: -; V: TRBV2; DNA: TGTGCCAGCAGTGAAGCCGGGACTCCCCCATATGAGCAGTTCTTC; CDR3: CASSEAGTPPYEQFF
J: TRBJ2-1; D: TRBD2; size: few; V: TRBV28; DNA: TGTGCCAGCAGCCCCCTGGGACTAGCGGCACTCAATGAGCAGTTCTTC; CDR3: CASSPLGLAALNEQFF
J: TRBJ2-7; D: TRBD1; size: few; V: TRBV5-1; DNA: TGCGCCAGCGGCGGACAGGGAGCGACCTACGAGCAGTACTTC; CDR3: CASGGQGATYEQYF
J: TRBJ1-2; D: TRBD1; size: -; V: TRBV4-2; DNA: TGTGCCAGCAGCCCGCGGACAGGGGGAGGCTATGGCTACACCTTC; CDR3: CASSPRTGGGYGYTF
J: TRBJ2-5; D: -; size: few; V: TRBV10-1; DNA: TGCGCCAGCAGTGAGTCGAAGAGGGGGCAAGAGACCCAGTACTTC; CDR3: CASSESKRGQETQYF
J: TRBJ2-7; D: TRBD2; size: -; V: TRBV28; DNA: TGTGCCAGCAGTTCGGCGGGGGTAGACTACGAGCAGTACTTC; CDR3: CASSSAGVDYEQYF
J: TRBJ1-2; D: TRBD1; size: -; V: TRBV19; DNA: TGTGCCCCTAGGTCTGACAGGGGGAACTATGGCTACACCTTC; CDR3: CAPRSDRGNYGYTF
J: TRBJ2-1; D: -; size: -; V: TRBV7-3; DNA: TGTGCCAGCAGCTTAGTCGCGGGATCCTACAATGAGCAGTTCTTC; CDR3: CASSLVAGSYNEQFF
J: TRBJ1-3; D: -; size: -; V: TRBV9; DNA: TGTGCCAGCAGCCCCCTCTTGGGAGGTTTTTCGAACACCATATATTTT; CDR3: CASSPLLGGFSNTIYF
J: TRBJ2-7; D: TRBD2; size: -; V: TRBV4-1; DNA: TGCGCCAGCAGCCAAGCTACAGGACTAGCGGGATCCTACGAGCAGTACTTC; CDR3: CASSQATGLAGSYEQYF
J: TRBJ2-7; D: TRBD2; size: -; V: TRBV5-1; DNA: TGCGCCAGCAGCCTGTCGGGGTCTAGCGGGAGAGAGGGCGAGCAGTACTTC; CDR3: CASSLSGSSGREGEQYF
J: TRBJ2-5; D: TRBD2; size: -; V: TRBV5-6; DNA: TGTGCCAGCGCGGGGGGGGGCCGGGGAGAGACCCAGTACTTC; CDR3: CASAGGGRGETQYF
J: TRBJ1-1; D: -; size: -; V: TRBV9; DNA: TGTGCCAGCAGCGTGGGGGACACTCTCGCCTCTGAAGCTTTCTTT; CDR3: CASSVGDTLASEAFF
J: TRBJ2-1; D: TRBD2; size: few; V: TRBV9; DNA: TGTGCCAGCAGCGTAACTAGCGGGGTGTACAATGAGCAGTTCTTC; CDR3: CASSVTSGVYNEQFF
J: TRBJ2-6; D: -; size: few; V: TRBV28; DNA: TGTGCCAGCAAAAAACCCCGTGGGCTCTCTGGGGCCAACGTCCTGACTTTC; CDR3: CASKKPRGLSGANVLTF
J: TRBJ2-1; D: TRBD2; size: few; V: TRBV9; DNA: TGTGCCAGCAGCGTAGACCCCGTAACTAGCGGGAGACGGAATGAGCAGTTCTTC; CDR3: CASSVDPVTSGRRNEQFF
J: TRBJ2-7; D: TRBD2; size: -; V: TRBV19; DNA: TGTGCCAGTACGGCGGGGGGGACCCCCTACGAGCAGTACTTC; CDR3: CASTAGGTPYEQYF
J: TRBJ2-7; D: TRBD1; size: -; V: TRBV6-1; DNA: TGTGCCAGCAGGGGGACAGTCGGTACCTACGAGCAGTACTTC; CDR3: CASRGTVGTYEQYF
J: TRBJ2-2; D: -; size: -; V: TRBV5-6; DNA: TGTGCCAGCAACCCAGTGGGCAGGGCGGCCGGGGAGCTGTTTTTT; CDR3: CASNPVGRAAGELFF
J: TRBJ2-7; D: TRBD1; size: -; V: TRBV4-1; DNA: TGCGCCAGCAGCCAAGGACAGGGATGGGAGCAGTACTTC; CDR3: CASSQGQGWEQYF
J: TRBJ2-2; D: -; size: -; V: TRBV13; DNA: TGTGCCAGCCGGGCCTTTGGTAGGGGTTCCGGGGAGCTGTTTTTT; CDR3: CASRAFGRGSGELFF
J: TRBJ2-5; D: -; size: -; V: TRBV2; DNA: TGTGCCAACCGGAAGGCGGTCCAAGAGACCCAGTACTTC; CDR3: CANRKAVQETQYF